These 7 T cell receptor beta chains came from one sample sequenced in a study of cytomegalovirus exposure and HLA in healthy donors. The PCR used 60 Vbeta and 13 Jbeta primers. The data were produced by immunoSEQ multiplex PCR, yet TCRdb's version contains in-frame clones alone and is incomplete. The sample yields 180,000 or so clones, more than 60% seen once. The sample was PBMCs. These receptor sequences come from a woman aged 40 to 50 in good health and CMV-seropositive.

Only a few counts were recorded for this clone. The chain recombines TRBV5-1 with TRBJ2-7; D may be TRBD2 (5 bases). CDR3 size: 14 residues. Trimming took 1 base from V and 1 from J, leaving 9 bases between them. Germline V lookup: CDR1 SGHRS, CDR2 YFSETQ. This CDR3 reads CASSLTWTSYEQYF. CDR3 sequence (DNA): TGCGCCAGCAGCTTGACCTGGACTTCCTACGAGCAGTACTTC. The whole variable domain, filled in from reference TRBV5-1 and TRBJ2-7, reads KAGVTQTPRYLIKTRGQQVTLSCSPISGHRSVSWYQQTPGQGLQFLFEYFSETQRNKGNFPGRFSGRQFSNSRSEMNVSTLELGDSALYLCASSLTWTSYEQYFGPGTRLTVT.

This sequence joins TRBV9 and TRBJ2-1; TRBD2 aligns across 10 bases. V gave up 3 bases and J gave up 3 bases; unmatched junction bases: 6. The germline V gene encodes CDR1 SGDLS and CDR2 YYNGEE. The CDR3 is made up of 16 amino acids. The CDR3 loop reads CASSARLAGFYNEQFF. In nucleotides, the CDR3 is TGTGCCAGCAGCGCGCGACTAGCGGGTTTCTACAATGAGCAGTTCTTC.

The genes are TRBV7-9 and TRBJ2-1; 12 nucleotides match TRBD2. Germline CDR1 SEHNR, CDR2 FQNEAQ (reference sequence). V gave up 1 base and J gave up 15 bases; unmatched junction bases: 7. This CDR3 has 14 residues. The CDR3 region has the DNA TGTGCCAGCAGCTTAGGGACTAGCGGGAAATGGTCGTTCTTC. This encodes CASSLGTSGKWSFF.

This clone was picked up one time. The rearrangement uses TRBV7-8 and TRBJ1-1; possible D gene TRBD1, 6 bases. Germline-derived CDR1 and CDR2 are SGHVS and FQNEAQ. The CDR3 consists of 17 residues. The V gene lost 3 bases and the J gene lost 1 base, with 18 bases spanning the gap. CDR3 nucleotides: TGTGCCAGCAGCTTGATCGGCGGGGGGACACGGAACACTGAAGCTTTCTTT. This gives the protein CASSLIGGGTRNTEAFF. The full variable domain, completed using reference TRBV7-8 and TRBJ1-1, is GAGVSQSPRYKVAKRGQDVALRCDPISGHVSLFWYQQALGQGPEFLTYFQNEAQLDKSGLPSDRFFAERPEGSVSTLKIQRTQQEDSAVYLCASSLIGGGTRNTEAFFGQGTRLTVV.

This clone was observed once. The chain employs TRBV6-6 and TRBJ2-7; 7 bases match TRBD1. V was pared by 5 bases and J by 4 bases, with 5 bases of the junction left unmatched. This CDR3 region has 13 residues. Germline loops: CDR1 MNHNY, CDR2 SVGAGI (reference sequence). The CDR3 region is CASSPGTAYEQYF. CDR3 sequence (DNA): TGTGCCAGCAGTCCTGGGACAGCTTACGAGCAGTACTTC.

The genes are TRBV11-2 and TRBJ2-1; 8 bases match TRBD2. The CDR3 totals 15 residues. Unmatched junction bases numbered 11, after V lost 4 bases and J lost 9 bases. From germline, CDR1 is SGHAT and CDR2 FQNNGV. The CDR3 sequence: CASSSGSGSFGEQFF. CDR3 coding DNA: TGTGCCAGCAGCTCGGGAAGCGGGAGTTTTGGTGAGCAGTTCTTC. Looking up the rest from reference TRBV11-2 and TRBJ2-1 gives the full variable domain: EAGVAQSPRYKIIEKRQSVAFWCNPISGHATLYWYQQILGQGPKLLIQFQNNGVVDDSQLPKDRFSAERLKGVDSTLKIQPAKLEDSAVYLCASSSGSGSFGEQFFGPGTRLTVL.

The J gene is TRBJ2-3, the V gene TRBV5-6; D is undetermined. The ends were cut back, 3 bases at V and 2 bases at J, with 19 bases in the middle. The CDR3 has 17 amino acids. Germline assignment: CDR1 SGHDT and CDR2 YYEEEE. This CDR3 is CASSWASGRPSTDTQYF. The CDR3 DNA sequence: TGTGCCAGCAGCTGGGCGTCTGGCAGGCCCTCCACAGATACGCAGTATTTT.